These 9 T cell receptor beta chains came from one sample sequenced in a study of monozygotic twins with inflammatory bowel disease. From its re-call of the 5' RACE reads, TCRdb lists each CDR3 protein once, without DNA. In all, the sample yields some 300,000 distinct CDR3 sequences. Source material: blood. These receptors came from a human donor with ulcerative colitis or Crohn's disease, or a healthy co-twin of an affected twin (not recorded which).

The rearrangement links TRBV20-1 to TRBJ2-2; TCRdb's D call of TRBD1 is untestable without DNA. CDR1 is DFQATT and CDR2 is SNEGSKA in the germline V gene (reference sequence). The CDR3 consists of 15 residues. The chain's CDR3 is CSALSDREYTGELFF.

This chain links TRBV7-2 with TRBJ2-2; the TCRdb D gene call, TRBD1, has no DNA to confirm it. The CDR3 consists of 15 residues. From germline, CDR1 is SGHTA and CDR2 FQGNSA. The CDR3 reads CASSFPPATGGELFF.

The genes are TRBV12-3 or TRBV12-4 and TRBJ2-2; the D gene TCRdb calls, TRBD1, cannot be checked with no DNA. CDR3 length equals 13 residues. CDR3 region: CASSPSGTGELFF.

The rearrangement uses TRBV12-3 or TRBV12-4 and TRBJ2-7; TCRdb's assignment of TRBD1 cannot be checked, as there is no DNA. This CDR3 has 16 residues. The CDR3 loop reads CASRILLSRGAGEQYF.

The chain has TRBV29-1 and TRBJ2-3. The CDR3 sequence is 15 residues long. Looked up from germline, CDR1 is SQVTM and CDR2 is ANQGSEA. CDR3 amino acids: CSVELPAPSTDTQYF.

The CDR3 reads CASSDPGTGADTQYF. The chain combines TRBV10-1 with TRBJ2-3; TCRdb gives TRBD1 as the D gene, but with no DNA this cannot be confirmed. The CDR3 loop spans 15 amino acids. The germline CDR1 and CDR2 sequences are WNHNN and SYGVQD (reference sequence).

The chain employs TRBV20-1 and TRBJ2-7; TCRdb proposes TRBD1, but this gene call is untestable without DNA. This CDR3 has 12 amino acids. Germline CDR1 and CDR2: DFQATT and SNEGSKA (reference sequence). The chain's CDR3 is CSARRGLGEQYF.

The chain recombines TRBV15 with TRBJ1-5; as DNA is missing, the TRBD1 call by TCRdb cannot be tested. The CDR3 is made up of 18 amino acids. Germline values: CDR1 LNHNV, CDR2 YYDKDF (reference sequence). The CDR3: CATSRYFRGGKSNQPQHF.

The CDR3 here is CASSTGTARYNEQFF. The chain links TRBV7-9 to TRBJ2-1; lacking DNA, the TRBD1 call made by TCRdb goes unchecked. The CDR3 runs to 15 residues. Germline V gene lookup returns CDR1 SEHNR and CDR2 FQNEAQ (reference sequence).